The next 17 T cell receptor beta chains were all read from a single sample in a study of shared clonotypes between healthy human individuals. Libraries were prepared by immunoSEQ multiplex PCR; TCRdb keeps only in-frame clonotypes and omits some of them. Seen here are 2 million to 3 million clones, over 85% observed once, and the top ten hold approximately 0.35%. Sample: naive CD4+ T cells from PBMCs. This sample's subset: CD45RA+ positively selected. All receptors come from a man aged 18-30 years in good health. Some clones in this sample may be carry-over from other donors' samples.

The V and J genes are TRBV7-9 and TRBJ2-7; D gene ambiguous. Germline-derived CDR1 and CDR2 are SEHNR and FQNEAQ (reference sequence). The length of the CDR3 is 14 residues. Deletions cut 1 base from V and 2 bases from J, with 9 bases between. CDR3 sequence: CASSLESGTYEQYF. The CDR3 coding sequence is TGTGCCAGCAGCTTAGAATCCGGAACCTACGAGCAGTACTTC.

In this sample, this clone turned up once. The DNA of the CDR3 is TGTGCCAGCAGCTTTTTGAGAGATACGCAGTATTTT. This translates into CASSFLRDTQYF. This rearrangement joins TRBV5-5 to TRBJ2-3; D not certain. The CDR3 runs to 12 residues. Germline loops: CDR1 SGHKS, CDR2 YYEKEE (reference sequence). The V and J ends lost 2 bases and 5 bases respectively, with 6 bases between them.

This rearrangement joins TRBV5-1 to TRBJ2-3, with D tentatively TRBD1 (6 bases). V gave up 0 bases and J gave up 4 bases, with 18 bases separating them. The CDR3 length is 17 residues. The germline gives CDR1 SGHRS, CDR2 YFSETQ. The CDR3 DNA reads TGCGCCAGCAGCTTGGCCGAGGGCAGGGGACGGGCAGATACGCAGTATTTT. Residues: CASSLAEGRGRADTQYF.

V is TRBV5-3 and J is TRBJ1-4; D ambiguous. TRBV5-3 carries the ORF label, with uncertain function. This CDR3 spans 18 amino acids. Trimming took off 2 bases at V and 0 bases at J, with 17 bases between the two ends. CDR3 amino acids: CARSLRESNSATNEKLFF. The CDR3, as DNA: TGTGCCAGAAGCTTACGGGAGAGTAACAGCGCAACTAATGAAAAACTGTTTTTT.

The chain links TRBV11-2 to TRBJ2-1; D perhaps matches TRBD1 (5 bases). The V gene's germline CDR1 is SGHAT and CDR2 FQNNGV. The CDR3 runs to 13 residues. V was cut by 7 bases and J by 2 bases, with 9 bases left in between. In DNA form, the CDR3 reads TGTGCCAGCACCCCGACAGCCTACAATGAGCAGTTCTTC. It is translated as CASTPTAYNEQFF. Based on the CDR3 plus reference TRBV11-2 and TRBJ2-1, the full variable domain is EAGVAQSPRYKIIEKRQSVAFWCNPISGHATLYWYQQILGQGPKLLIQFQNNGVVDDSQLPKDRFSAERLKGVDSTLKIQPAKLEDSAVYLCASTPTAYNEQFFGPGTRLTVL.

J is TRBJ1-2 and V is TRBV10-3; D is ambiguous. Per germline, CDR1 ENHRY and CDR2 SYGVKD. V lost 5 bases and J 8 bases, leaving 15 bases between the germline ends. The CDR3 extends over 13 amino acids. The chain's CDR3 is CAISNPPIIGYTF. CDR3 coding DNA: TGTGCCATCAGTAACCCTCCCATAATCGGCTACACCTTC.

The chain recombines TRBV6-6 with TRBJ2-1; TRBD2 is a possible D gene (5 bases). CDR3 length: 14 residues. V lost 7 bases and J lost 4, with 14 bases in between. The germline CDR1 and CDR2 sequences are MNHNY and SVGAGI (reference sequence). In DNA, the CDR3 is TGTGCCAGCACCCTTAGGGAGAAATACAATGAGCAGTTCTTC. It encodes CASTLREKYNEQFF.

This chain links TRBV6-5 with TRBJ2-3, with D tentatively TRBD2 (6 bases). The CDR3 covers 14 residues. Trimming removed 6 bases from V and 8 bases from J, with 18 bases in between. Germline CDR1 is MNHEY and CDR2 is SVGAGI. CDR3: CASSLRGRGTTQYF. The CDR3 nucleotides are TGTGCCAGCAGCCTAAGGGGACGGGGGACTACGCAGTATTTT.

V usage is TRBV7-3 and J usage is TRBJ2-5, with D perhaps matching TRBD2 (6 bases). This CDR3 spans 14 amino acids. Trimming stripped 1 base from V and 5 bases from J, with 11 bases between. Germline V gene lookup returns CDR1 SGHTA and CDR2 FQGTGA. CDR3 coding DNA: TGTGCCAGCAGCTTAAACGCGGGGTGGGAGACCCAGTACTTC. Translation: CASSLNAGWETQYF. Full variable domain (outside the CDR3, taken from reference TRBV7-3 and TRBJ2-5): GAGVSQTPSNKVTEKGKYVELRCDPISGHTALYWYRQSLGQGPEFLIYFQGTGAADDSGLPNDRFFAVRPEGSVSTLKIQRTERGDSAVYLCASSLNAGWETQYFGPGTRLLVL.

This clone was seen only once. The chain couples TRBV28 to TRBJ1-6; D gene unclear. CDR3 size: 15 residues. Germline CDR1 is MDHEN and CDR2 is SYDVKM. V shed 8 bases and J shed 4 bases, with 15 bases lying between them. CDR3 nucleotides: TGTGCCAGCGGGAGCTTAACAAAGTATAATTCACCCCTCCACTTT. It yields the protein CASGSLTKYNSPLHF.

The rearrangement links TRBV6-6 to TRBJ2-7, with D tentatively TRBD2 (5 bases). The V end was cut by 2 bases, the J end by 5 bases, with 16 bases between. This CDR3 region has 15 residues. Per the germline V gene, CDR1 is MNHNY and CDR2 is SVGAGI (reference sequence). The CDR3 protein is CASSYPQDSYNEQYF. The CDR3 bases are TGTGCCAGCAGTTACCCGCAGGACTCGTACAACGAGCAGTACTTC.

The chain employs TRBV2 and TRBJ1-5; TRBD1 might be the D (5 bases). Per the germline V gene, CDR1 is SNHLY and CDR2 is FYNNEI. The CDR3 spans 15 residues. The germline V and J ends were trimmed by 1 base and 6 bases, with 13 bases remaining between them. The CDR3 protein is CASSEVRADAQPQHF. In DNA form, the CDR3 reads TGTGCCAGCAGTGAAGTCAGGGCGGATGCTCAGCCCCAGCATTTT.

V usage is TRBV15 and J usage is TRBJ1-5, with D unclear. V shed 0 bases and J shed 4 bases, with 7 bases lying between them. Germline CDR1 LNHNV, CDR2 YYDKDF (reference sequence). This CDR3 region has 14 residues. The DNA for the CDR3 is TGTGCCACCAGCAGAGAAGTGGGGAATCAGCCCCAGCATTTT. This encodes CATSREVGNQPQHF.

The chain uses TRBV28 and TRBJ1-5; TRBD1 might be the D (6 bases). The CDR3 is made up of 17 amino acids. V was cut by 2 bases and J by 6 bases, with 20 bases left in between. Germline V gene sequence: CDR1 MDHEN, CDR2 SYDVKM. CDR3 nucleotide sequence: TGTGCCAGCAGTTTAGGGGGCGGGGGAGCGTTAGGTCAGCCCCAGCATTTT. Amino acid sequence: CASSLGGGGALGQPQHF.

This chain links TRBV5-1 with TRBJ1-4, with 10 bases aligning to TRBD1. Germline CDR1 and CDR2: SGHRS and YFSETQ. The V gene end was trimmed by 4 bases and the J gene end by 3 bases; junction bases not matched to a gene: 6. The CDR3 has 16 amino acids. CDR3 DNA sequence: TGCGCCAGCAGCCCGACAGGGGGCGGGTCTAATGAAAAACTGTTTTTT. Residues: CASSPTGGGSNEKLFF.

The V call is TRBV9, the J call TRBJ2-7; 7 bases agree with TRBD2. Looked up from germline, CDR1 is SGDLS and CDR2 is YYNGEE. The CDR3 extends over 16 amino acids. The junction had 13 bases not matched to a gene; V was cut back by 4 bases and J by 3 bases. CDR3 DNA sequence: TGTGCCAGCAGCCCATCCTCGGGGGGTCAGGTCTACGAGCAGTACTTC. Its translation is CASSPSSGGQVYEQYF. Full variable domain (rest looked up from reference TRBV9 and TRBJ2-7): DSGVTQTPKHLITATGQRVTLRCSPRSGDLSVYWYQQSLDQGLQFLIQYYNGEERAKGNILERFSAQQFPDLHSELNLSSLELGDSALYFCASSPSSGGQVYEQYFGPGTRLTVT.

This chain joins TRBV4-1 and TRBJ2-1; 12 nucleotides match TRBD2. Germline CDR1 and CDR2: MGHRA and YSYEKL. The junction had 7 bases not matched to a gene; V was cut back by 5 bases and J by 8 bases. The CDR3 contains 15 residues. This CDR3 is CASSATSGRTDEQFF. The CDR3 bases are TGCGCCAGCAGCGCAACTAGCGGGAGGACGGATGAGCAGTTCTTC.